One T cell receptor (beta chain) is described in this entry. Its antigen is unknown. No much larger clonotype is one base removed from it; base qualities were not supplied. Each collaborating institution followed its own protocols to collect whole blood in K2EDTA tubes. For TCRbeta analysis, collaborators shipped samples as frozen whole blood, isolated PBMCs, or DNA extracted from either of those sample types. This record belongs to a study of blood T cell repertoires in COVID-19 (dated by TCRdb to the early 2020s). For context, the study as a whole: The collaborator samples originated in the United States, Italy and Spain and spanned the acute and convalescent phases of COVID-19. Where HLA class I and class II types were available, the types were taken from metadata supplied by the sample provider, not from assay-based typing. The material from the prospective study consisted of cDNA or gDNA derived from T cells, B-cell-depleted T cells, or PBMCs. The repertoires were made available in a free public database intended to serve as a resource for research on the immune response to SARS-CoV-2. The dataset comprised deeply sampled blood TCRbeta repertoires from subjects exposed to, actively infected with, or recovered from COVID-19. A de-identified subject ID, COVID-19 status, age in years and sex were almost always included in the sample metadata. The samples were drawn from the first 160 participants of the ongoing ImmuneRACE study and from roughly 1,300 subjects provided by 6 global collaborators.

CDR1 and CDR2 are read off the germline V gene (reference sequence) as GTSNPN and SVGIG. The junction carries 14 bases between V and J, which are trimmed by 4 bases and 7 bases respectively. CDR3 length: 12 amino acids, cysteine to phenylalanine. The CDR3 DNA has 36 bases and is translated from base 1. Overall results and qualifications from the work: The amount of clinical and demographic metadata varied by source and participant and was provided uncurated.

The immunoSEQ Assay, a bias-controlled multiplex PCR, was used to amplify TCRbeta CDR3 regions from genomic DNA. In the authors' own workflow: Within the assay, amplification of reference gene primers was used to estimate how many nucleated cells each sample contained. To quantify the absolute abundance of each unique TCRbeta CDR3 rearrangement, sequence reads were collapsed and filtered. For each sample, productive Simpson clonality was calculated as the square root of Simpson's diversity index over productive rearrangements. What TCRdb holds here is the immuneACCESS table cut down to in-frame rearrangements. Part of the clones is not present; checked against another copy, under half of the missing clones reflect an unresolved V gene, and the others are unexplained. The V and J calls and the clone size are those of that table, but D and trimming were determined from the DNA. Across this sample there are 300,000 to 400,000 clones, with 88% seen only once. Jointly, the top ten make up under 5% of the sample.

This chain joins TRBV30 to TRBJ2-7; TRBD2 is a weak D gene call, 5 bases matching. This clonotype originated in a woman aged 45 to 65 with active or convalescent COVID-19. Source material: peripheral blood. The nucleotide sequence is TGTGCCTGGAATCCGGGGATGGGGGAGCAGTACTTC. It is translated as CAWNPGMGEQYF.